The clone carrying this T cell receptor (beta chain) turned up a few times. Germline-derived CDR1 and CDR2 are SGHRS and YFSETQ. Trimming at V came to 0 bases and at J to 6 bases, leaving 14 bases not matched to a gene. CDR3 size: 19 residues. This sample's TCRbeta library carried unique molecular identifier barcodes. TCRdb recomputed calls from the PCR reads with MiXCR, one row per CDR3 protein. The sample includes 250,000 to 400,000 distinct CDR3 sequences, around 20% of them seen just once. These data come from a study of T-cell reconstitution after alpha-beta-depleted transplantation in children. The sequence derives from a male patient younger than 18 who had a stem cell transplant for acute lymphoblastic leukemia, so the T cells may come from the graft donor. The V gene is TRBV5-1, the J gene TRBJ2-1; 11 bases match TRBD2. Sequencing used PBMCs, mostly from graft donor cells, obtained 180 days after TCRalphabeta/CD19-depleted stem cell transplant. CDR3 bases: TGCGCCAGCAGCTTGGTACTCGGGACTAGCGGCCTGAGGGCCAATGAGCAGTTCTTC. Protein product: CASSLVLGTSGLRANEQFF.